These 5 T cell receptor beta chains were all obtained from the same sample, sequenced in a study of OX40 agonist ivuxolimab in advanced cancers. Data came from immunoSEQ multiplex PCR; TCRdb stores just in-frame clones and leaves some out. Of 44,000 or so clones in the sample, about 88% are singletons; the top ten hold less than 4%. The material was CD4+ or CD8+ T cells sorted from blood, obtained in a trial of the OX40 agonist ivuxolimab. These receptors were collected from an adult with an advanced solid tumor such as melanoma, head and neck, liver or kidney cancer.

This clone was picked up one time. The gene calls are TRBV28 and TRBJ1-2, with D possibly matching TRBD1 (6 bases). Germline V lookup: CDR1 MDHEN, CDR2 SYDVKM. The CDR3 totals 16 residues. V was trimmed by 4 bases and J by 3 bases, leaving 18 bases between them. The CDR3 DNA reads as TGTGCCAGCAGTTGGGCGGGGGGGCAGGGCGACTATGGCTACACCTTC. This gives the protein CASSWAGGQGDYGYTF.

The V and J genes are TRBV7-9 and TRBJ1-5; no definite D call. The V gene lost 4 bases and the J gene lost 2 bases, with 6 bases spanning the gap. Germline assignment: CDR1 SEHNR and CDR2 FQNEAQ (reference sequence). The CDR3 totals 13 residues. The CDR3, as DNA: TGTGCCAGCAGCTCGGGTGGCAATCAGCCCCAGCATTTT. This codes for CASSSGGNQPQHF. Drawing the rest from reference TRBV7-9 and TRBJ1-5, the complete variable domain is DTGVSQNPRHKITKRGQNVTFRCDPISEHNRLYWYRQTLGQGPEFLTYFQNEAQLEKSRLLSDRFSAERPKGSFSTLEIQRTEQGDSAMYLCASSSGGNQPQHFGDGTRLSIL.

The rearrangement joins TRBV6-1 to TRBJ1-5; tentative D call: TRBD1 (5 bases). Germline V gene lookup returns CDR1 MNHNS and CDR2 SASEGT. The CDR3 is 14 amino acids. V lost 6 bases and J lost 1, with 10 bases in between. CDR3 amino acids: CASRYRLSNQPQHF. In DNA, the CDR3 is TGTGCCAGCAGATACAGGTTAAGCAATCAGCCCCAGCATTTT.

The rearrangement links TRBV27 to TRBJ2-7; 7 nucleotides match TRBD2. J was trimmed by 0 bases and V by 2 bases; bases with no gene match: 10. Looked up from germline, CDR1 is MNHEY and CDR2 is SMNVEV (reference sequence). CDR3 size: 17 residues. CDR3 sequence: CASSLVGLVKFSYEQYF. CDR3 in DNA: TGTGCCAGCAGTTTAGTAGGACTAGTTAAATTCTCCTACGAGCAGTACTTC.

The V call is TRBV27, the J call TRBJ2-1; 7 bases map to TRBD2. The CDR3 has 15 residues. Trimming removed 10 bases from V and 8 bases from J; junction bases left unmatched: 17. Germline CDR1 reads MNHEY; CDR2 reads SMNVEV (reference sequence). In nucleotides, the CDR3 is TGTGCCACCACCGCCAGCGGGAACCCCAGGGATGAGCAGTTCTTC. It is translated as CATTASGNPRDEQFF.